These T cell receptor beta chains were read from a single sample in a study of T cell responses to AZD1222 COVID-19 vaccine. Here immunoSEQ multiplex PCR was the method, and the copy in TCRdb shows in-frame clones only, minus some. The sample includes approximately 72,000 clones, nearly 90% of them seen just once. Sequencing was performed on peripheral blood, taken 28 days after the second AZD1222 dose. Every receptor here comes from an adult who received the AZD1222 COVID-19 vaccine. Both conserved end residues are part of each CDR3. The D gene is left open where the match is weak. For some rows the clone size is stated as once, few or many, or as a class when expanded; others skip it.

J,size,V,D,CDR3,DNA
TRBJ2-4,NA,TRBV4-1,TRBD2,CASSQGLAGVLAKNIQYF,TGCGCCAGCAGCCAAGGACTAGCGGGGGTACTAGCCAAAAACATTCAGTACTTC
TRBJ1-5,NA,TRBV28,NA,CASRSPGMVNQPQHF,TGTGCCAGCAGGTCACCGGGAATGGTCAATCAGCCCCAGCATTTT
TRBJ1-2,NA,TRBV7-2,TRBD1,CASSLVRGNQDGYTF,TGTGCCAGCAGCTTAGTCAGGGGGAACCAGGATGGCTACACCTTC
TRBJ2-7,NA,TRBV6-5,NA,CASSTQGFGSYEQYF,TGTGCCAGCAGTACACAGGGCTTCGGCTCCTACGAGCAGTACTTC
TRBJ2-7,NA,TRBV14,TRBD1,CASSQDLTGGLVQYF,TGTGCCAGCAGCCAAGATTTGACAGGGGGTTTGGTGCAGTACTTC
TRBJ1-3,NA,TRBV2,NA,CASSDGALSGNTIYF,TGTGCCAGCAGTGATGGGGCCCTTTCTGGAAACACCATATATTTT
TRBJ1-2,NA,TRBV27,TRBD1,CASSSSDRVYGYTF,TGTGCCAGCAGTTCCTCCGACAGGGTCTATGGCTACACCTTC
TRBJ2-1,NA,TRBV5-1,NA,CASSLVGGVRNEQFF,TGCGCCAGCAGCTTGGTTGGGGGAGTTAGGAATGAGCAGTTCTTC
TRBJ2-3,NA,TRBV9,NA,CASSAQGDTQYF,TGTGCCAGCAGCGCCCAGGGGGATACGCAGTATTTT
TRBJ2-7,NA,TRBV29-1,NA,CSVELSYEQYF,TGCAGCGTTGAGCTTTCTTACGAGCAGTACTTC
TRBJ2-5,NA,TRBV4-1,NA,CASRLSPQLPGETQYF,TGCGCCAGCAGACTCAGCCCCCAACTTCCTGGGGAGACCCAGTACTTC
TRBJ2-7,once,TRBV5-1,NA,CASSSSHAYEQYF,TGCGCCAGCAGCTCGTCCCATGCCTACGAGCAGTACTTC
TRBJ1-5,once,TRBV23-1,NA,CASSPQGQGSNQPQHF,TGCGCCAGCAGTCCGCAGGGGCAGGGGAGCAATCAGCCCCAGCATTTT
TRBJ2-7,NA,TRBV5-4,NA,CASSLASSEVEQYF,TGTGCCAGCAGCTTGGCTAGCTCGGAGGTAGAGCAGTACTTC
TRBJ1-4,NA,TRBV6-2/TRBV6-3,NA,CASSYDGGGNEKLFF,TGTGCCAGCAGTTACGATGGAGGAGGCAATGAAAAACTGTTTTTT
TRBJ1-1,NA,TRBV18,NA,CASSLGRGNTEAFF,TGTGCCAGCTCACTCGGCAGGGGGAACACTGAAGCTTTCTTT
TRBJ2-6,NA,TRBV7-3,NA,CASSTSPSGANVLTF,TGTGCCAGCAGCACGTCCCCCTCTGGGGCCAACGTCCTGACTTTC
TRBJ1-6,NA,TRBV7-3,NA,CASSFSGKGSPLHF,TGTGCCAGCAGCTTCTCCGGAAAGGGTTCACCCCTCCACTTT
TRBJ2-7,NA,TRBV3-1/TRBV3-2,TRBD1,CASSRDRHSYEQYF,TGTGCCAGCAGCCGGGACAGACACTCCTACGAGCAGTACTTC
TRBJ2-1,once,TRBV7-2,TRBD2,CASSLALTSGSYNEQFF,TGTGCCAGCAGCTTAGCGTTAACTAGCGGGAGCTACAATGAGCAGTTCTTC
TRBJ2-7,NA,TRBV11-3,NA,CASSLRDTYEQYF,TGTGCCAGCAGCTTACGGGACACCTACGAGCAGTACTTC
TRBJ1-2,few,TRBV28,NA,CASSRIYGYTF,TGTGCCAGCAGTAGGATCTATGGCTACACCTTC
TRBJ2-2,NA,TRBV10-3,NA,CAISDQVANTGELFF,TGTGCCATCAGTGACCAGGTCGCGAACACCGGGGAGCTGTTTTTT
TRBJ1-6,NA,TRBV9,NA,CASSPRGAPSNSPLHF,TGTGCCAGCAGCCCCCGTGGGGCCCCTTCTAATTCACCCCTCCACTTT
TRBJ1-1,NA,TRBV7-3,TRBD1,CASSSSDRIGEAFF,TGTGCCAGCAGCTCATCGGACAGGATTGGAGAAGCTTTCTTT
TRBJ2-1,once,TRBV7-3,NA,CASSFYGTNYNEQFF,TGTGCCAGCAGCTTCTACGGGACCAACTACAATGAGCAGTTCTTC
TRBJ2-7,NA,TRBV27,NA,CASSLGSGEQYF,TGTGCCAGCAGTTTAGGGTCGGGCGAGCAGTACTTC
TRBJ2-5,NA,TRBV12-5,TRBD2,CASAPPGTSGRETQYF,TGTGCTAGTGCTCCCCCCGGGACTAGCGGGAGGGAGACCCAGTACTTC
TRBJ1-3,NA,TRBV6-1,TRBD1,CASSGPGTVSGNTIYF,TGTGCCAGCAGTGGCCCCGGGACAGTCTCTGGAAACACCATATATTTT
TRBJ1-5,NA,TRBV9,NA,CASSVGRVGQPQHF,TGTGCCAGCAGCGTAGGGAGGGTTGGTCAGCCCCAGCATTTT
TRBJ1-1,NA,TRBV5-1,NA,CASSLVPRGDTEAFF,TGCGCCAGCAGCTTGGTCCCTCGAGGGGACACTGAAGCTTTCTTT
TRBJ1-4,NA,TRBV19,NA,CASSMPRRGNEKLFF,TGTGCCAGTAGTATGCCCCGACGGGGTAATGAAAAACTGTTTTTT
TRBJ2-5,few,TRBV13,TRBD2,CASSLGLAGETQYF,TGTGCCAGCAGCTTGGGACTAGCGGGAGAGACCCAGTACTTC
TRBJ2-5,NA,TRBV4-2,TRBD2,CASSLTGSGSVGETQYF,TGTGCCAGCAGCCTCACCGGTAGCGGGAGTGTTGGAGAGACCCAGTACTTC
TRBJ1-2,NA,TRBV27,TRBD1,CASSPRPGQRHEGYTF,TGTGCCAGCAGCCCCCGGCCGGGACAGCGACATGAGGGCTACACCTTC
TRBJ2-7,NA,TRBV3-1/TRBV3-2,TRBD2,CASSQEPFSGRSHEQYF,TGTGCCAGCAGCCAAGAACCTTTTAGCGGGAGGTCCCACGAGCAGTACTTC
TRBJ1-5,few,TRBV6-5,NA,CASSPRLAQPQHF,TGTGCCAGCAGTCCCCGCTTAGCTCAGCCCCAGCATTTT
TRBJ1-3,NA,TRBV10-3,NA,CAISESGQINTIYF,TGTGCCATCAGTGAGTCGGGTCAGATCAACACCATATATTTT
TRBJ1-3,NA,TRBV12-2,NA,CASWDLGSTIYF,TGTGCAAGTTGGGATCTCGGAAGCACCATATATTTT
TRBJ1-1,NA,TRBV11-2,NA,CASSPTGPLEAFF,TGTGCCAGCAGCCCGACGGGACCGTTGGAAGCTTTCTTT
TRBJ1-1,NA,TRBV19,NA,CASSIGAGDTEAFF,TGTGCCAGTAGTATTGGTGCGGGGGACACTGAAGCTTTCTTT
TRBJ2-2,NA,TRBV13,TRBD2,CASSSQGRDNGELFF,TGTGCCAGCAGCTCACAAGGGAGGGATAACGGGGAGCTGTTTTTT
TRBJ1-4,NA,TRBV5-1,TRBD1,CASSFKTGGAQEKLFF,TGCGCCAGCAGCTTCAAGACAGGGGGGGCTCAGGAAAAACTGTTTTTT
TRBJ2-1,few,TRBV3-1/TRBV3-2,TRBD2,CASSPGTSGTSEQFF,TGTGCCAGCAGCCCAGGGACTAGCGGGACGAGTGAGCAGTTCTTC
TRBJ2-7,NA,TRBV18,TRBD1,CASSAGTGGDEQYF,TGTGCCAGCTCAGCCGGGACAGGGGGCGACGAGCAGTACTTC
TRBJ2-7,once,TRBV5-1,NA,CASSVVADYEQYF,TGCGCCAGCAGTGTCGTGGCGGACTACGAGCAGTACTTC
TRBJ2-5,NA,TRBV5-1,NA,CASTPAGLQETQYF,TGCGCCAGCACCCCGGCGGGCCTGCAAGAGACCCAGTACTTC
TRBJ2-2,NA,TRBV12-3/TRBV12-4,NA,CASTSGEGGELFF,TGTGCCAGCACCTCAGGGGAGGGCGGGGAACTGTTTTTT
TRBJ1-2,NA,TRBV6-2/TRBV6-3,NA,CASSLPSANYGYTF,TGTGCCAGCAGCCTACCTTCCGCTAACTATGGCTACACCTTC
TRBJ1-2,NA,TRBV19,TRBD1,CASTLTGLVYGYTF,TGTGCCAGTACCCTGACAGGGTTGGTTTATGGCTACACCTTC
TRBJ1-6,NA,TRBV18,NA,CASSPGHSKGGSPLHF,TGTGCCAGCTCACCAGGACACTCGAAAGGGGGTTCACCCCTCCACTTT
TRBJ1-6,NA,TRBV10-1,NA,CASSESLAGVGSPLHF,TGCGCCAGCAGTGAGTCGTTGGCAGGGGTGGGCTCACCCCTCCACTTT
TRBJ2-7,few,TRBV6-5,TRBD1,CASRQGTGGFYEQYF,TGTGCCAGCAGACAAGGGACAGGGGGCTTCTACGAGCAGTACTTC
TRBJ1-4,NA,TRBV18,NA,CASSPVLDEKLFF,TGTGCCAGCTCACCAGTTCTGGATGAAAAACTGTTTTTT
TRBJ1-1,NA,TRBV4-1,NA,CASSQGTGHLNTEAFF,TGCGCCAGCAGCCAAGGAACGGGCCACCTGAACACTGAAGCTTTCTTT
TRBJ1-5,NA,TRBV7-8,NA,CASSSYQGSNQPQHF,TGTGCCAGCAGCTCCTACCAGGGGAGCAATCAGCCCCAGCATTTT
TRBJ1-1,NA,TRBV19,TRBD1,CASSISGQGGTEAFF,TGTGCCAGTAGTATATCGGGACAGGGTGGAACTGAAGCTTTCTTT